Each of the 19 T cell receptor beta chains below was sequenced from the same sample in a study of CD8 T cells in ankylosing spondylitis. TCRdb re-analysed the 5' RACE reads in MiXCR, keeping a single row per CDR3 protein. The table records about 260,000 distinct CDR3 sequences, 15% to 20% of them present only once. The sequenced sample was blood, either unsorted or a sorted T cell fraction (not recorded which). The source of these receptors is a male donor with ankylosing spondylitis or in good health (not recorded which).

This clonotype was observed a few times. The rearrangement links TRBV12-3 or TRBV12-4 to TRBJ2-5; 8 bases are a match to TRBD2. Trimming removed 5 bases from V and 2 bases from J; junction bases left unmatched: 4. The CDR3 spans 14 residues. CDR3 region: CASSPGLGQETQYF. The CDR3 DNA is TGTGCCAGCAGTCCGGGACTAGGGCAAGAGACCCAGTACTTC.

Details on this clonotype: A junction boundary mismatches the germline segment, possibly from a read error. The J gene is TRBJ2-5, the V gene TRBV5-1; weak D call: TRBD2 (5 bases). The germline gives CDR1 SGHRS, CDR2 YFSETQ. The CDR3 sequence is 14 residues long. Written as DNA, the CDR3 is TGCGCAAGCATGCAGACGACTGGCGGGGAGACCCAGTACTTC. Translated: CASMQTTGGETQYF. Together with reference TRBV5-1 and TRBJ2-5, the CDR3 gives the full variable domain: KAGVTQTPRYLIKTRGQQVTLSCSPISGHRSVSWYQQTPGQGLQFLFEYFSETQRNKGNFPGRFSGRQFSNSRSEMNVSTLELGDSALYLCASMQTTGGETQYFGPGTRLLVL.

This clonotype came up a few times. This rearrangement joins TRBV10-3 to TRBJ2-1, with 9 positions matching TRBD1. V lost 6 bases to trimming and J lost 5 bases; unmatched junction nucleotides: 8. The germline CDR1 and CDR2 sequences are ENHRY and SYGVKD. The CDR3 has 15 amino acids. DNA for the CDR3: TGTGCCATCAGATCCGGACAGGGGATTAACAATGAGCAGTTCTTC. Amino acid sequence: CAIRSGQGINNEQFF.

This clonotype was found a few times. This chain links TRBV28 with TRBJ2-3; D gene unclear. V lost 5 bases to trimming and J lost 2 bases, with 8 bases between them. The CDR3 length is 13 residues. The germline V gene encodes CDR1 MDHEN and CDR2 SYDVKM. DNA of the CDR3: TGTGCCAGCAGTCTTCCGGCCACAGATACGCAGTATTTT. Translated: CASSLPATDTQYF.

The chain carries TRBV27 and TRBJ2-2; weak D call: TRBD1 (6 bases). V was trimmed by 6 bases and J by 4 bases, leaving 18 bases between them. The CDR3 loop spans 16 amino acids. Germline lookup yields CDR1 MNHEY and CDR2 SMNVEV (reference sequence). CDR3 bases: TGTGCCAGCAGACAAGGACAGACCTGGAGCACCGGGGAGCTGTTTTTT. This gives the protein CASRQGQTWSTGELFF.

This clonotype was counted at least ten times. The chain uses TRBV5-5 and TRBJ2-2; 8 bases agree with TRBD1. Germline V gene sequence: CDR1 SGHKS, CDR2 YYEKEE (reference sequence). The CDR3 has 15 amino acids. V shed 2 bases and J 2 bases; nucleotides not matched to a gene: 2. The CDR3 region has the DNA TGTGCCAGCAGCTTCGGACAGGGTAACACCGGGGAGCTGTTTTTT. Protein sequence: CASSFGQGNTGELFF. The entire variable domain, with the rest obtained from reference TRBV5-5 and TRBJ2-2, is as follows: DAGVTQSPTHLIKTRGQQVTLRCSPISGHKSVSWYQQVLGQGPQFIFQYYEKEERGRGNFPDRFSARQFPNYSSELNVNALLLGDSALYLCASSFGQGNTGELFFGEGSRLTVL.

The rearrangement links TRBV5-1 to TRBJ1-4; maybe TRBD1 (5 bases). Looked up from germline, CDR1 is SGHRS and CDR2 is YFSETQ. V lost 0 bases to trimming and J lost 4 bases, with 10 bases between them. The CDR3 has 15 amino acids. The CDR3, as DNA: TGCGCCAGCAGCTTGGCCGGGACGTATAATGAAAAACTGTTTTTT. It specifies CASSLAGTYNEKLFF.

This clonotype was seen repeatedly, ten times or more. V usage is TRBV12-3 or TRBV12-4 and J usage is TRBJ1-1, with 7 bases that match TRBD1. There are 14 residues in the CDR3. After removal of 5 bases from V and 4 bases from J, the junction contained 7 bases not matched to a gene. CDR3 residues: CASSPRQGFTEAFF. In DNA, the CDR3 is TGTGCCAGCAGTCCCCGACAGGGTTTCACTGAAGCTTTCTTT.

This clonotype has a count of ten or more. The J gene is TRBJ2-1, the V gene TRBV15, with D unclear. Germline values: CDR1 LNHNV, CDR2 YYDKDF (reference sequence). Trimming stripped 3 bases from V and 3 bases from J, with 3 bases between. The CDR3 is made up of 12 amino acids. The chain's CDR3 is CATSSGYNEQFF. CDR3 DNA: TGTGCCACCAGCAGTGGCTACAATGAGCAGTTCTTC. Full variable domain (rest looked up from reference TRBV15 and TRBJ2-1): DAMVIQNPRYQVTQFGKPVTLSCSQTLNHNVMYWYQQKSSQAPKLLFHYYDKDFNNEADTPDNFQSRRPNTSFCFLDIRSPGLGDTAMYLCATSSGYNEQFFGPGTRLTVL.

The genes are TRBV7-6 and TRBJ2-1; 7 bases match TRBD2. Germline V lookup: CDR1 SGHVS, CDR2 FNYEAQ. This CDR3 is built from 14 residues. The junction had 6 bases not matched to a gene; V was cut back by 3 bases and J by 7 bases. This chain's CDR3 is CASSLRGSRNEQFF. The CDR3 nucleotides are TGTGCCAGCAGCTTGCGCGGGAGTAGGAATGAGCAGTTCTTC.

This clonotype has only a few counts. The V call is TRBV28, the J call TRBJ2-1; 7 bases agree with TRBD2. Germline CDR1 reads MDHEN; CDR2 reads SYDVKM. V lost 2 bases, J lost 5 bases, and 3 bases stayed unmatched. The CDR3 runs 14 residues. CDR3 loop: CASSLAGENNEQFF. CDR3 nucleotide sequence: TGTGCCAGCAGTTTAGCGGGGGAAAACAATGAGCAGTTCTTC.

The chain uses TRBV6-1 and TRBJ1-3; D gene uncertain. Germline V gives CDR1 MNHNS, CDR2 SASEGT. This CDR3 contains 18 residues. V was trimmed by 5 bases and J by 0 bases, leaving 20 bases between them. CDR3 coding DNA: TGTGCCAGCAGTAGGGAACAGACTAAAATGGGCTCTGGAAACACCATATATTTT. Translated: CASSREQTKMGSGNTIYF.

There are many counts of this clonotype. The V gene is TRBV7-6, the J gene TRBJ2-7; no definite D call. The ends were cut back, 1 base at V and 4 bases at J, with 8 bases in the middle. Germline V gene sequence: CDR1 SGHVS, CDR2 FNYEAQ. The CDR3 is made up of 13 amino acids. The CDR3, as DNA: TGTGCCAGCAGCTTAGGCGGCAAGTACGAGCAGTACGTC. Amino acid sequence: CASSLGGKYEQYV.

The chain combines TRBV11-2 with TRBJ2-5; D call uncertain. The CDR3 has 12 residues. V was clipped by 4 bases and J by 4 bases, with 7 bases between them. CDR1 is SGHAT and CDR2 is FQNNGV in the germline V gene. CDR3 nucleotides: TGTGCCAGCAGCTCCGACGCAGAGACCCAGTACTTC. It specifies CASSSDAETQYF.

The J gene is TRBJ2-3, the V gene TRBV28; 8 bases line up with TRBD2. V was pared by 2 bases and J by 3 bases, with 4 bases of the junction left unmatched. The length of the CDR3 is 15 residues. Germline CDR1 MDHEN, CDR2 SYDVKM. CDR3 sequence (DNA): TGTGCCAGCAGTTTACAAGCGGGGGCTACAGATACGCAGTATTTT. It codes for CASSLQAGATDTQYF. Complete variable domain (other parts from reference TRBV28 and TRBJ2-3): DVKVTQSSRYLVKRTGEKVFLECVQDMDHENMFWYRQDPGLGLRLIYFSYDVKMKEKGDIPEGYSVSREKKERFSLILESASTNQTSMYLCASSLQAGATDTQYFGPGTRLTVL.

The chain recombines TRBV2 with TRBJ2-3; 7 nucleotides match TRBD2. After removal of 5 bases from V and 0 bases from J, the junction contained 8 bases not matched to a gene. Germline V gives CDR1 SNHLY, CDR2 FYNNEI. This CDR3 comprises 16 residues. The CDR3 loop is CASSPIGGGSTDTQYF. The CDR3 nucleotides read TGTGCCAGCAGTCCCATTGGGGGAGGGAGCACAGATACGCAGTATTTT.

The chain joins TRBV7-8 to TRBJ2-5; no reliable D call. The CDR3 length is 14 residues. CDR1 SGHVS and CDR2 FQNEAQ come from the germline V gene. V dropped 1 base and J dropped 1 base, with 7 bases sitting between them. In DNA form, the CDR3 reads TGTGCCAGCAGCTTAGACTACGTCCAAGAGACCCAGTACTTC. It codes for CASSLDYVQETQYF.

CDR3 nucleotide sequence: TGTGCCACCAAGGGCGCGACTGAAGCTTTCTTT. Protein product: CATKGATEAFF. The V call is TRBV3-1, the J call TRBJ1-1, with unresolved D. The CDR3 consists of 11 residues. Germline CDR1 is LGHDT and CDR2 is YNNKEL (reference sequence). The V gene lost 10 bases and the J gene lost 5 bases, with 11 bases spanning the gap.

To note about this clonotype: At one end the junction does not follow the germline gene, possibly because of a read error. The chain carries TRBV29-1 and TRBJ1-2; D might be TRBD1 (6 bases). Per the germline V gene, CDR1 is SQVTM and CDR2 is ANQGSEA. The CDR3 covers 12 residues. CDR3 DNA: TGCAGCGCCCGAGGGGGTACATATGGCCACACCTTC. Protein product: CSARGGTYGHTF.